This TCR beta chain was captured in a study of cytomegalovirus exposure and HLA in healthy donors. Primers for the PCR totalled 60 Vbeta and 13 Jbeta. Clones were sequenced by immunoSEQ multiplex PCR, and TCRdb holds only the in-frame ones, with some missing. The repertoire has about 160,000 clones, 65% to 80% of them found once; the top ten carry about 4.5%. Whole-study results and caveats: An analysis that came later showed most CMV-associated TCR beta chains appearing HLA-restricted. Prior analysis indicated that the majority of TCR beta V segments exhibited productivity approximately 90% or approximately 30% of the time.

The CDR3 runs 14 residues. Trimming at V came to 5 bases and at J to 2 bases, leaving 3 bases not matched to a gene. The germline V gene encodes CDR1 LNHDA and CDR2 SQIVND (reference sequence). On this clone: Antigen: not known.

The receptor comes from a man aged 40-50 years in good health and CMV-seronegative. The chain joins TRBV19 to TRBJ1-5, with 7 nucleotides matching TRBD1. The source material was PBMCs. Here the CDR3 reads CASSAGQGNQPQHF. The CDR3 DNA follows: TGTGCCAGTAGTGCCGGACAGGGCAATCAGCCCCAGCATTTT.